Reported below is one TCR beta chain. This entry comes from a study of blood T cell repertoires in COVID-19. Overall study: Samples came from the United States, Italy and Spain, spanning acute and convalescent COVID-19. Sources were T cells, B-cell-depleted T cells, or PBMCs; the material itself was cDNA or gDNA.

CDR1 is SGDLS and CDR2 is YYNGEE in the germline V gene. The CDR3 length is 15 residues. V lost 0 bases and J lost 1, with 10 bases in between. Source study methods: Scientists estimated how many nucleated cells there were by amplifying reference gene primers. The data were produced by immunoSEQ multiplex PCR, yet TCRdb's version contains in-frame clones alone and is incomplete. The V and J calls and clone size come from that table; D and trimming were worked out from the DNA. This sample has approximately 70,000 clones, with roughly 85% found just once. The sample consisted of peripheral blood. The chain is built from TRBV9 and TRBJ1-1, with a weak D call TRBD1 (6 bases). The receptor was isolated from a human donor in a cohort sampled during active COVID-19. The chain's CDR3 is CASSVGGGENTEAFF. The CDR3 bases are TGTGCCAGCAGCGTAGGAGGGGGGGAGAACACTGAAGCTTTCTTT.